Listed here are 9 T cell receptor beta chains from one sample, sequenced in a study of cytomegalovirus exposure and HLA in healthy donors. PCR employed 60 Vbeta and 13 Jbeta primers. The assay was immunoSEQ multiplex PCR, and TCRdb's table has in-frame clones only and misses some. The data contain just over 200,000 clones, 70% to 85% of them singletons. The material sequenced was PBMCs. The receptors were sampled from a man in his fifties or sixties in good health and CMV-seronegative.

The rearrangement joins TRBV29-1 to TRBJ2-5, with 14 nucleotides matching TRBD2. The CDR3 contains 15 residues. The V gene's germline CDR1 is SQVTM and CDR2 ANQGSEA. Losses at the gene ends were 6 bases for V and 4 bases for J; bases not matched to a gene: 7. In DNA form, the CDR3 reads TGCAGCGTCTCTGGGACTAGCGGGAGAGGAGAGACCCAGTACTTC. It translates to CSVSGTSGRGETQYF. Complete variable domain (other parts from reference TRBV29-1 and TRBJ2-5): SAVISQKPSRDICQRGTSLTIQCQVDSQVTMMFWYRQQPGQSLTLIATANQGSEATYESGFVIDKFPISRPNLTFSTLTVSNMSPEDSSIYLCSVSGTSGRGETQYFGPGTRLLVL.

With regard to this clone: Other DNA sequences in this sample translate to the same CDR3. V and J are TRBV11-2 and TRBJ1-4, with 9 nucleotides matching TRBD1. V dropped 5 bases and J dropped 8; count of bases not matched to a gene: 6. Germline values: CDR1 SGHAT, CDR2 FQNNGV. This CDR3 has 14 amino acids. For the CDR3, the DNA is TGTGCCAGCAGCGCAGGACAGGGGACGGAAAAACTGTTTTTT. It translates to CASSAGQGTEKLFF.

V and J are TRBV7-9 and TRBJ1-1, with 9 bases matching TRBD1. This CDR3 is built from 13 residues. With V trimmed by 11 bases and J by 7 bases, 11 bases remained unmatched. CDR1 SEHNR and CDR2 FQNEAQ come from the germline V gene (reference sequence). Here the CDR3 reads CAARDREVGEAFF. The CDR3 region has the DNA TGTGCCGCCCGGGACAGGGAAGTTGGTGAAGCTTTCTTT.

The V gene is TRBV5-1, the J gene TRBJ1-1; possible D gene TRBD1, 5 bases. The V and J ends lost 4 bases and 0 bases respectively, with 13 bases between them. The V gene's germline CDR1 is SGHRS and CDR2 YFSETQ. The CDR3 runs 15 residues. CDR3 nucleotides: TGCGCCAGCAGCCGAGAAGGACAAATGAACACTGAAGCTTTCTTT. Protein product: CASSREGQMNTEAFF.

CDR3 sequence (DNA): TGCAGCGTAGCCGGGTATCGGACTGAAGCTTTCTTT. Translation gives CSVAGYRTEAFF. The chain employs TRBV29-1 and TRBJ1-1; D unresolved. V gave up 6 bases and J gave up 5 bases, with 13 bases separating them. Germline CDR1 is SQVTM and CDR2 is ANQGSEA. The CDR3 is 12 residues long.

This clone showed up just once. This rearrangement joins TRBV5-4 to TRBJ2-5; a weak D match, TRBD2 (5 bases). The J call may be faulty, since TRBJ2-7 better matches the DNA end. This CDR3 is 14 amino acids long. Germline V gene sequence: CDR1 SGHNT, CDR2 YYREEE (reference sequence). In DNA, the CDR3 is TGTGCCAGCAGCCCAGCGGTAAGCTCCTACGAGCAGTACTTC. Its translation is CASSPAVSSYEQYF.

This chain uses TRBV2 with TRBJ2-7; possibly TRBD1 for D (5 bases). CDR1 is SNHLY, CDR2 FYNNEI, per germline. There are 14 residues in the CDR3. With 4 bases removed from V and 3 bases from J, the gap between germline ends came to 13 bases. CDR3 bases: TGTGCCAGCAGTGTTCAGACAGATTACTACGAGCAGTACTTC. Protein sequence: CASSVQTDYYEQYF.

The V and J genes are TRBV7-3 and TRBJ2-5; TRBD2 might be the D (5 bases). The germline CDR1 and CDR2 sequences are SGHTA and FQGTGA. The CDR3 spans 15 residues. V was cut by 5 bases and J by 2 bases, with 15 bases left in between. In nucleotides, the CDR3 is TGTGCCAGCAGCAAAGCAGAGGGCTCACAAGAGACCCAGTACTTC. It specifies CASSKAEGSQETQYF.

This clone was counted between two and nine times. The V gene is TRBV5-1, the J gene TRBJ1-1, with 7 bases identical to TRBD1. J lost 1 base, V lost 3 bases, and 6 bases had no gene match. The CDR3 runs to 15 residues. Germline-derived CDR1 and CDR2 are SGHRS and YFSETQ. CDR3 residues: CASSSGQLSNTEAFF. The DNA for the CDR3 is TGCGCCAGCAGCTCGGGACAGCTGTCGAACACTGAAGCTTTCTTT. Combining the CDR3 with reference TRBV5-1 and TRBJ1-1 gives the whole variable domain KAGVTQTPRYLIKTRGQQVTLSCSPISGHRSVSWYQQTPGQGLQFLFEYFSETQRNKGNFPGRFSGRQFSNSRSEMNVSTLELGDSALYLCASSSGQLSNTEAFFGQGTRLTVV.